A few counts support the clone carrying this TCR beta chain. Its matching antigen is unknown. This CDR3 comprises 14 residues. J gave up 3 bases and V 0 bases, and 3 bases lay outside the gene matches. Germline V CDR1 and CDR2: SGDLS, YYNGEE. The data originate from a study of early T cells in non-severe SARS-CoV-2 infection. Study context: Sequencing of bulk RNA from unsorted whole blood was done, without chain pairing. Study observations and caveats: Anti-spike CD8 specificities were favored by VDJdb matching, whose results missed private and CD4 specificities.

Molecules of cDNA were individually given unique molecular identifiers that were attached to them. One entry per CDR3 protein, called by TCRdb with MiXCR from the 5' RACE reads. Counted here are about 64,000 distinct CDR3 sequences, over 4% occurring once; the ten biggest clones make up roughly 5%. Sequences were obtained from whole blood. The chain is built from TRBV9 and TRBJ2-7, with TRBD2 matching 7 bases. The sequence was collected from an adult who was a healthcare worker with PCR-confirmed SARS-CoV-2 infection or an uninfected control (not recorded which). The CDR3 DNA sequence: TGTGCCAGCAGCGTAGGCCTAGCGGTCTACGAGCAGTACTTC. Translation gives CASSVGLAVYEQYF. The full variable domain, its missing parts supplied by reference TRBV9 and TRBJ2-7, is DSGVTQTPKHLITATGQRVTLRCSPRSGDLSVYWYQQSLDQGLQFLIQYYNGEERAKGNILERFSAQQFPDLHSELNLSSLELGDSALYFCASSVGLAVYEQYFGPGTRLTVT.